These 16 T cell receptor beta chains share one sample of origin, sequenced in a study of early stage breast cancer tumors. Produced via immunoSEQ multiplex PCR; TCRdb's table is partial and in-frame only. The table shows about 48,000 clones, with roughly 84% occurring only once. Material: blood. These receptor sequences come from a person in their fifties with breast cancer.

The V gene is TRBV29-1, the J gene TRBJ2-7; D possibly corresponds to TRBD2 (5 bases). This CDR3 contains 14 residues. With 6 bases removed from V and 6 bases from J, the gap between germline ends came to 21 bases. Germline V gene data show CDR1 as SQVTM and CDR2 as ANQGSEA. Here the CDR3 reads CSVRPGRTEVEQYF. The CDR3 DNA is TGCAGCGTCCGTCCCGGCAGGACGGAGGTCGAGCAGTACTTC.

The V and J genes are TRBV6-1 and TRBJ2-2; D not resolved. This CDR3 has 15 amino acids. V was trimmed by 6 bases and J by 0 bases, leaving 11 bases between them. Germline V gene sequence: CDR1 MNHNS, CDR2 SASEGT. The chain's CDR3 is CASSKGQANTGELFF. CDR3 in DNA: TGTGCCAGCAGCAAGGGCCAGGCGAACACCGGGGAGCTGTTTTTT.

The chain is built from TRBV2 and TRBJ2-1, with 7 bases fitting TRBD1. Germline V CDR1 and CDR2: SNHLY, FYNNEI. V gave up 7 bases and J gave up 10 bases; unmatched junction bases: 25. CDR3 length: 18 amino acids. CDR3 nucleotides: TGTGCCAGCACGGACCCGCGGAGAGGGGGCTATTTTTTACGGGAGCAGTTCTTC. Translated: CASTDPRRGGYFLREQFF.

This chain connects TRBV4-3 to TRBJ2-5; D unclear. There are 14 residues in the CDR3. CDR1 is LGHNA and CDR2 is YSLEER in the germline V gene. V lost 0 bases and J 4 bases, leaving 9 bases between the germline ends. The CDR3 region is CASSQEGSGETQYF. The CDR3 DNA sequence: TGCGCCAGCAGCCAAGAGGGTTCGGGAGAGACCCAGTACTTC.

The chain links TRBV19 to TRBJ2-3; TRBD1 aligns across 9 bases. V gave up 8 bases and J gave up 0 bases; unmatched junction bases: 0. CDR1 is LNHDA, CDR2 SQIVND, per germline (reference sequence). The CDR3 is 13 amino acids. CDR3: CASGQGSTDTQYF. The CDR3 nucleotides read TGTGCCAGTGGACAGGGGAGCACAGATACGCAGTATTTT.

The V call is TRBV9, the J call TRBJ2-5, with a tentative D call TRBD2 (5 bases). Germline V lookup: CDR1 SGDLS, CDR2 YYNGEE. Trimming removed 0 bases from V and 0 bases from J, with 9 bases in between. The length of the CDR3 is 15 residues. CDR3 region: CASSVGGRYQETQYF. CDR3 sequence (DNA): TGTGCCAGCAGCGTAGGAGGGCGGTACCAAGAGACCCAGTACTTC.

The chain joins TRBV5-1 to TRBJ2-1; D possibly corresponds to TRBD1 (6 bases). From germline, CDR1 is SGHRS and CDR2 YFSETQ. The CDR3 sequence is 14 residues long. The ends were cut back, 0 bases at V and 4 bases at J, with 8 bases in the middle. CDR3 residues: CASSLGTAYNEQFF. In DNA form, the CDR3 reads TGCGCCAGCAGCTTGGGGACAGCTTACAATGAGCAGTTCTTC.

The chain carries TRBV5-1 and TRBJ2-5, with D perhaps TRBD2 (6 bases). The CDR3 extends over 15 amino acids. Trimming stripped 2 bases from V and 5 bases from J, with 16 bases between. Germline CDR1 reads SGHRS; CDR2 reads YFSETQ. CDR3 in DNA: TGCGCCAGCAGCTTCGGGGGAGGAGGGGAGGAGACCCAGTACTTC. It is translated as CASSFGGGGEETQYF.

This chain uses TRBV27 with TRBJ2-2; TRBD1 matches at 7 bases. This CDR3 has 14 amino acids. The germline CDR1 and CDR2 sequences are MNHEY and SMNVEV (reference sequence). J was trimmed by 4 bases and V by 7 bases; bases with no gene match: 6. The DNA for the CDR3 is TGTGCCAGCAAATTCGACAGGGTCACCGGGGAGCTGTTTTTT. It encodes CASKFDRVTGELFF.

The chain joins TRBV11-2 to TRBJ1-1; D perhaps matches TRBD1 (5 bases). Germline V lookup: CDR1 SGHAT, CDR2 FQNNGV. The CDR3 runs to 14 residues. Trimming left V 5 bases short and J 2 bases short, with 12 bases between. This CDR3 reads CASSPQTANTEAFF. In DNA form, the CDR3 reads TGTGCCAGCAGCCCTCAGACAGCAAACACTGAAGCTTTCTTT. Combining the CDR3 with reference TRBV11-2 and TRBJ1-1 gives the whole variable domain EAGVAQSPRYKIIEKRQSVAFWCNPISGHATLYWYQQILGQGPKLLIQFQNNGVVDDSQLPKDRFSAERLKGVDSTLKIQPAKLEDSAVYLCASSPQTANTEAFFGQGTRLTVV.

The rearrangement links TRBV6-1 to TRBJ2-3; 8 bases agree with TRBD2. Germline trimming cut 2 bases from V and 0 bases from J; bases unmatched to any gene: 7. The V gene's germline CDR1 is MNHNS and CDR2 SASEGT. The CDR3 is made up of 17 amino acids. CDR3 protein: CASSETSGSSSTDTQYF. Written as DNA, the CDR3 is TGTGCCAGCAGTGAAACTAGCGGTTCCTCTAGCACAGATACGCAGTATTTT.

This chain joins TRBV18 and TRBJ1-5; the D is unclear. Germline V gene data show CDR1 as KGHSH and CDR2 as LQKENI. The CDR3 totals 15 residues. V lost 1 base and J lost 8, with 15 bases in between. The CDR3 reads CASSPRPKNREPQHF. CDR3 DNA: TGTGCCAGCTCACCACGTCCGAAGAACCGGGAGCCCCAGCATTTT.

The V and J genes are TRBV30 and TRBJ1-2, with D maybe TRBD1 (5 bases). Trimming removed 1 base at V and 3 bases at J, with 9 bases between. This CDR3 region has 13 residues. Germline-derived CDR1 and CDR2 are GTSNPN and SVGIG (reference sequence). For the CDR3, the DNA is TGTGCCTGGAGTGGGGGGGATTACTATGGCTACACCTTC. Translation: CAWSGGDYYGYTF.

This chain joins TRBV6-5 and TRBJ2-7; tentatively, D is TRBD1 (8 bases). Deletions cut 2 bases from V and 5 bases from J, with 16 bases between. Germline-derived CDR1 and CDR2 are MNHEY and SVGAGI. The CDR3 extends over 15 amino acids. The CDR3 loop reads CASSYVQGEGDEQYF. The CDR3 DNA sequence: TGTGCCAGCAGTTACGTACAGGGGGAGGGGGACGAGCAGTACTTC.

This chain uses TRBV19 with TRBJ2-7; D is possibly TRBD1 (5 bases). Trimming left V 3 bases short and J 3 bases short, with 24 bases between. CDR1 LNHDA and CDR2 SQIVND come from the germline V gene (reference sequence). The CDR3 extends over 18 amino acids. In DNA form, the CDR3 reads TGTGCCAGTAGTATTCACTCGTCCCCTTTCACAGGACACTACGAGCAGTACTTC. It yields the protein CASSIHSSPFTGHYEQYF.

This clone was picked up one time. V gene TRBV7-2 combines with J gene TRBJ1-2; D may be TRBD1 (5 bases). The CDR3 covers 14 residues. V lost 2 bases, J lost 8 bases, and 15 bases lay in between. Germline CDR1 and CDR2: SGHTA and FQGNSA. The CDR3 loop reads CASSLTREQKGYTF. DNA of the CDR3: TGTGCCAGCAGCTTAACCAGGGAGCAGAAGGGCTACACCTTC. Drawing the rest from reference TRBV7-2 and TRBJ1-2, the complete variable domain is GAGVSQSPSNKVTEKGKDVELRCDPISGHTALYWYRQSLGQGLEFLIYFQGNSAPDKSGLPSDRFSAERTGGSVSTLTIQRTQQEDSAVYLCASSLTREQKGYTFGSGTRLTVV.